Shown below are 30 T cell receptor beta chains from a single sample sequenced in a study of tumor-infiltrating lymphocytes in localized non-small cell lung cancer. Data came from immunoSEQ multiplex PCR; TCRdb stores just in-frame clones and leaves some out. This sample has around 16,000 clones; roughly 40% occur once, and the top ten carry about a sixth. The sequencing sample was made of lung tumor tissue. These receptors came from a human donor with non-small cell lung cancer.

The rearrangement uses TRBV28 and TRBJ2-3, with TRBD2 matching over 14 bases. The CDR3 contains 15 residues. Germline loops: CDR1 MDHEN, CDR2 SYDVKM. V lost 6 bases and J lost 4; bases outside the gene matches: 3. CDR3 coding DNA: TGTGCCAGCAGAAGACTAGCGGGGGGGTCAGATACGCAGTATTTT. Its protein product is CASRRLAGGSDTQYF.

The chain recombines TRBV4-2 with TRBJ2-6; 9 bases match TRBD2. This CDR3 spans 19 amino acids. With V trimmed by 0 bases and J by 0 bases, 6 bases remained unmatched. Germline lookup yields CDR1 LGHNA and CDR2 YNFKEQ. The DNA of the CDR3 is TGTGCCAGCAGCCAAGATTGGGCGGGGGGGAGCTCTGGGGCCAACGTCCTGACTTTC. This encodes CASSQDWAGGSSGANVLTF.

Sample share makes this clone medium-sized. The V call is TRBV30, the J call TRBJ1-2, with 10 positions matching TRBD1. CDR3 length equals 11 residues. With 3 bases clipped from V and 11 bases from J, the junction kept 3 bases outside the gene matches. The V gene's germline CDR1 is GTSNPN and CDR2 SVGIG (reference sequence). The CDR3 here is CAWSRDRGYTF. The CDR3 nucleotides read TGTGCCTGGAGCAGGGACAGGGGTTACACCTTC.

The gene calls are TRBV30 and TRBJ2-3; D remains unclear. Trimming cost V 3 bases and J 6 bases, with 10 bases left between them. CDR1 GTSNPN and CDR2 SVGIG come from the germline V gene (reference sequence). The CDR3 has 12 residues. CDR3 DNA sequence: TGTGCCTGGAGCCCACTGCTGGATACGCAGTATTTT. Amino acid sequence: CAWSPLLDTQYF.

This clone is deemed medium-sized. In the same sample, other DNA sequences code for this CDR3. The V gene is TRBV6-1, the J gene TRBJ1-6, with no clear D. CDR3 length equals 15 residues. Germline CDR1 and CDR2: MNHNS and SASEGT. V was shortened by 6 bases and J by 8 bases, with 17 bases between the two germline ends. Here the CDR3 reads CASRTRTDSYSPLHF. Here the CDR3 DNA reads TGTGCCAGCAGGACCCGGACGGACTCCTATTCACCCCTCCACTTT.

This clone was counted ten times or more. The J gene is TRBJ2-2, the V gene TRBV9; D call uncertain. The CDR3 extends over 12 amino acids. CDR1 is SGDLS and CDR2 is YYNGEE in the germline V gene. V lost 7 bases and J lost 5, with 9 bases in between. The CDR3 region has the DNA TGTGCCAGCTCCCGTTGGACCGGGGAGCTGTTTTTT. It codes for CASSRWTGELFF.

The rearrangement links TRBV7-2 to TRBJ2-5; D not certain. The V gene's germline CDR1 is SGHTA and CDR2 FQGNSA. The CDR3 has 12 amino acids. Trimming left V 5 bases short and J 4 bases short, with 8 bases between. CDR3 residues: CASSRYTETQYF. CDR3 sequence (DNA): TGTGCCAGCAGCCGATACACAGAGACCCAGTACTTC.

The J gene is TRBJ2-1, the V gene TRBV7-9; 9 nucleotides match TRBD2. CDR3 length equals 19 residues. CDR1 is SEHNR, CDR2 FQNEAQ, per germline (reference sequence). After removal of 5 bases from V and 1 base from J, the junction contained 15 bases not matched to a gene. The CDR3 bases are TGTGCCAGCAGCCCACCATGGGGCGGGGGGGCCGGTTCCTACAATGAGCAGTTCTTC. Its protein product is CASSPPWGGGAGSYNEQFF.

This clone was counted only a few times. The chain carries TRBV7-2 and TRBJ2-3; no clear D gene. Germline V CDR1 and CDR2: SGHTA, FQGNSA. The CDR3 loop spans 11 amino acids. V lost 4 bases, J lost 6 bases, and 5 bases lay in between. The chain's CDR3 is CASSSRDTQYF. The CDR3 DNA follows: TGTGCCAGCAGCTCTCGGGATACGCAGTATTTT.

The sample holds a few counts of this clone. This chain links TRBV7-2 with TRBJ1-5; D call uncertain. Germline V gives CDR1 SGHTA, CDR2 FQGNSA. This CDR3 spans 12 amino acids. Trimming took off 4 bases at V and 4 bases at J, with 5 bases between the two ends. The CDR3: CASSSLNQPQHF. CDR3 coding DNA: TGTGCCAGCAGCTCTCTGAATCAGCCCCAGCATTTT.

In its sample, this clone was seen a few times. The gene calls are TRBV6-4 and TRBJ2-2; weak D call: TRBD1 (5 bases). V lost 3 bases, J lost 12 bases, and 11 bases lay in between. The CDR3 extends over 12 amino acids. Per germline, CDR1 MRHNA and CDR2 SNTAGT. CDR3 sequence: CASSDSQGQLFF. The CDR3 DNA reads as TGTGCCAGCAGTGATAGTCAGGGCCAGCTGTTTTTT.

This clone was found a few times. The chain is built from TRBV29-1 and TRBJ2-2; D possibly corresponds to TRBD2 (6 bases). CDR1 and CDR2 (germline): SQVTM, ANQGSEA. The CDR3 length is 13 residues. Trimming removed 5 bases at V and 8 bases at J, with 15 bases between. CDR3 DNA sequence: TGCAGCGTTTCTGGGGGAGGTATGGGGGAGCTGTTTTTT. Protein: CSVSGGGMGELFF.

The chain employs TRBV7-2 and TRBJ1-1; TRBD1 agrees at 11 bases. Trimming took 5 bases from V and 4 from J; bases not matched to a gene: 9. CDR3 size: 16 residues. Germline-derived CDR1 and CDR2 are SGHTA and FQGNSA. The CDR3 is CASSPGQGAFRTEAFF. The CDR3 bases are TGTGCCAGCAGCCCTGGACAGGGGGCTTTTCGCACTGAAGCTTTCTTT.

This clone has a handful of counts. The rearrangement links TRBV30 to TRBJ1-5; D gene uncertain. Germline CDR1 GTSNPN, CDR2 SVGIG (reference sequence). Trimming removed 5 bases at V and 0 bases at J, with 11 bases between. The CDR3 is 14 residues long. Written as DNA, the CDR3 is TGTGCCTGGTCTCACGGAGGTAGCAATCAGCCCCAGCATTTT. It encodes CAWSHGGSNQPQHF.

V usage is TRBV28 and J usage is TRBJ1-5; D unresolved. Germline V gives CDR1 MDHEN, CDR2 SYDVKM. V lost 7 bases and J lost 9, with 13 bases in between. CDR3 size: 12 residues. CDR3 DNA sequence: TGTGCCAGCACCCTTCCACTCGCGCCCCAGCATTTT. Protein: CASTLPLAPQHF.

This clone was counted between two and nine times. The genes are TRBV7-9 and TRBJ1-6, with unresolved D. V shed 6 bases and J shed 8 bases, with 14 bases lying between them. The CDR3 spans 14 residues. Germline V CDR1 and CDR2: SEHNR, FQNEAQ (reference sequence). The CDR3 here is CASSRPTPDSPLHF. CDR3 nucleotide sequence: TGTGCCAGCAGTCGCCCCACTCCCGATTCACCCCTCCACTTT.

The chain combines TRBV29-1 with TRBJ1-2, with TRBD1 as a possible D gene (6 bases). The CDR3 is made up of 16 amino acids. Germline CDR1 is SQVTM and CDR2 is ANQGSEA. The germline V and J ends were trimmed by 6 bases and 2 bases, with 22 bases remaining between them. The CDR3 region is CSVNPKEGVMNYGYTF. Here the CDR3 DNA reads TGCAGCGTCAACCCTAAAGAGGGGGTTATGAACTATGGCTACACCTTC.

The chain is built from TRBV7-2 and TRBJ1-5; no definite D call. Trimming cost V 1 base and J 7 bases, with 8 bases left between them. This CDR3 has 13 amino acids. Germline V gene lookup returns CDR1 SGHTA and CDR2 FQGNSA. The CDR3 region has the DNA TGTGCCAGCAGCTTAGACGGGAACCAGCCCCAGCATTTT. It encodes CASSLDGNQPQHF.

The chain uses TRBV28 and TRBJ1-6; D is possibly TRBD1 (6 bases). Trimming left V 6 bases short and J 0 bases short, with 18 bases between. The CDR3 has 18 amino acids. Germline values: CDR1 MDHEN, CDR2 SYDVKM. The CDR3 loop reads CASRRQVSPSSYNSPLHF. The CDR3 coding sequence is TGTGCCAGCAGGAGACAGGTGTCGCCTAGCTCCTATAATTCACCCCTCCACTTT.

This clone was seen more than once but under ten times. CDR3 in amino acids: CSVHTMNTEAFF. The CDR3 nucleotides are TGCAGCGTCCATACCATGAACACTGAAGCTTTCTTT. J is TRBJ1-1 and V is TRBV29-1; no firm D call. With 6 bases removed from V and 0 bases from J, the gap between germline ends came to 8 bases. Germline V gives CDR1 SQVTM, CDR2 ANQGSEA. The CDR3 consists of 12 residues.

The J gene is TRBJ1-1, the V gene TRBV7-9; D remains ambiguous. With 1 base removed from V and 2 bases from J, the gap between germline ends came to 5 bases. This CDR3 contains 13 residues. Germline-derived CDR1 and CDR2 are SEHNR and FQNEAQ (reference sequence). CDR3 bases: TGTGCCAGCAGCTTAGAGGGCAACACTGAAGCTTTCTTT. As protein: CASSLEGNTEAFF.

This clone was seen only once. The chain combines TRBV5-1 with TRBJ1-6, with no clear D. This CDR3 has 15 amino acids. Germline V gene sequence: CDR1 SGHRS, CDR2 YFSETQ. Trimming stripped 0 bases from V and 5 bases from J, with 9 bases between. The CDR3 protein is CASSLGRAHNSPLHF. CDR3 bases: TGCGCCAGCAGCTTGGGTCGGGCCCATAATTCACCCCTCCACTTT.

The V and J genes are TRBV7-9 and TRBJ1-1, with a weak D call TRBD1 (6 bases). The V gene lost 3 bases and the J gene lost 2 bases, with 10 bases spanning the gap. CDR3 length: 14 residues. The germline V gene has CDR1 SEHNR and CDR2 FQNEAQ (reference sequence). The CDR3 DNA reads as TGTGCCAGCAGCTTCGGACAGAAAAACACTGAAGCTTTCTTT. Its protein is CASSFGQKNTEAFF.

V is TRBV5-1 and J is TRBJ2-7; the D is unclear. The CDR3 runs to 15 residues. Trimming took 0 bases from V and 3 from J, leaving 13 bases between them. Germline V gene lookup returns CDR1 SGHRS and CDR2 YFSETQ. CDR3 DNA sequence: TGCGCCAGCAGCTTGGCCGGTTCCCTCGACTACGAGCAGTACTTC. It specifies CASSLAGSLDYEQYF.

This chain joins TRBV5-4 and TRBJ2-5, with D maybe TRBD1 (5 bases). The CDR3 extends over 14 amino acids. Germline V gene sequence: CDR1 SGHNT, CDR2 YYREEE (reference sequence). Trimming stripped 0 bases from V and 2 bases from J, with 8 bases between. CDR3 bases: TGTGCCAGCAGCTTGGGGGCAGGGCAAGAGACCCAGTACTTC. This encodes CASSLGAGQETQYF.

The chain has TRBV7-8 and TRBJ1-1, with D unclear. This CDR3 is 14 amino acids long. Trimming cost V 5 bases and J 1 base, with 11 bases left between them. Germline V gives CDR1 SGHVS, CDR2 FQNEAQ. The CDR3 reads CASSPDGQNTEAFF. The CDR3 DNA reads TGTGCCAGCAGCCCCGATGGTCAGAACACTGAAGCTTTCTTT.

There are a few counts of this clone. The chain joins TRBV27 to TRBJ2-3; possible D gene TRBD2, 6 bases. CDR1 and CDR2 from the germline V gene are MNHEY and SMNVEV (reference sequence). Deletions cut 3 bases from V and 3 bases from J, with 10 bases between. The CDR3 has 14 residues. The CDR3 sequence is CASSLGGVTDTQYF. CDR3 DNA sequence: TGTGCCAGCAGTTTGGGGGGAGTAACAGATACGCAGTATTTT.

This chain joins TRBV7-6 and TRBJ1-3, with a tentative D call TRBD1 (6 bases). The V and J ends lost 5 bases and 0 bases respectively, with 17 bases between them. Germline V lookup: CDR1 SGHVS, CDR2 FNYEAQ. CDR3 size: 17 residues. The CDR3 spells CASSLTGGPSSGNTIYF. In DNA, the CDR3 is TGTGCCAGCAGCCTTACGGGGGGCCCCAGCTCTGGAAACACCATATATTTT. Drawing the rest from reference TRBV7-6 and TRBJ1-3, the complete variable domain is GAGVSQSPRYKVTKRGQDVALRCDPISGHVSLYWYRQALGQGPEFLTYFNYEAQQDKSGLPNDRFSAERPEGSISTLTIQRTEQRDSAMYRCASSLTGGPSSGNTIYFGEGSWLTVV.

The CDR3 loop is CASSLHGIGQFNQPQHF. The CDR3 DNA reads as TGTGCCAGCAGTTTGCATGGGATCGGACAGTTCAATCAGCCCCAGCATTTT. The chain combines TRBV28 with TRBJ1-5; tentatively, D is TRBD1 (6 bases). Trimming shortened V by 3 bases and J by 3 bases, and 18 bases separated the two germline ends. The germline gives CDR1 MDHEN, CDR2 SYDVKM. This CDR3 region has 17 residues.

This clone came up a few times. The chain has TRBV28 and TRBJ1-6; no clear D. V lost 5 bases, J lost 7 bases, and 9 bases lay in between. Germline V gene lookup returns CDR1 MDHEN and CDR2 SYDVKM. The CDR3 totals 13 residues. The CDR3, as DNA: TGTGCCAGCAGTCCGCGGCTAAATTCACCCCTCCACTTT. This codes for CASSPRLNSPLHF.